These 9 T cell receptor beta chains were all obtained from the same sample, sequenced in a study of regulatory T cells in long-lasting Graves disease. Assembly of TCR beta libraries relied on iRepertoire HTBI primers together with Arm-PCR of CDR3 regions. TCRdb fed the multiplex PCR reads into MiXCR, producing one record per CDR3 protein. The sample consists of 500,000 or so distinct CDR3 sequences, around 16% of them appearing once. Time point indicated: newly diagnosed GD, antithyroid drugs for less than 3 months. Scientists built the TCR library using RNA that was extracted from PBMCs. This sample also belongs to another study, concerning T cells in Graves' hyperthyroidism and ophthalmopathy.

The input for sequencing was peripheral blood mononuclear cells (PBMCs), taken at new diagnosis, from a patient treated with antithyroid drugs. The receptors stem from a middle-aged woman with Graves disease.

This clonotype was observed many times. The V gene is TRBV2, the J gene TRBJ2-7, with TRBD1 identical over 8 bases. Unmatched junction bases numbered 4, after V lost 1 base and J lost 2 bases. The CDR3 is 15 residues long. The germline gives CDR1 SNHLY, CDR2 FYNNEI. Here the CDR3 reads CASSEGDRFPYEQYF. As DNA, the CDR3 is TGTGCCAGCAGTGAAGGGGACAGGTTTCCCTACGAGCAGTACTTC.

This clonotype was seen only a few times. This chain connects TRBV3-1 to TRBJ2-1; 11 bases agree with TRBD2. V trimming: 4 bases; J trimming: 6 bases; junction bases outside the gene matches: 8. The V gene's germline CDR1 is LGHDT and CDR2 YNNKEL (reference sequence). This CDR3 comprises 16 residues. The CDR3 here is CASSRSGTSGANEQFF. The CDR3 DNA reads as TGTGCCAGCAGCCGGTCCGGGACTAGCGGAGCCAATGAGCAGTTCTTC.

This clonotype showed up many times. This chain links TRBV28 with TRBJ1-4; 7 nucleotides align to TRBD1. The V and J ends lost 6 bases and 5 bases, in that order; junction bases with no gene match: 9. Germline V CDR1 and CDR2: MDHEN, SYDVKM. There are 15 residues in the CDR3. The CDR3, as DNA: TGTGCCAGCAGCCGTACCGGGACAGTAAATGAAAAACTGTTTTTT. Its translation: CASSRTGTVNEKLFF.

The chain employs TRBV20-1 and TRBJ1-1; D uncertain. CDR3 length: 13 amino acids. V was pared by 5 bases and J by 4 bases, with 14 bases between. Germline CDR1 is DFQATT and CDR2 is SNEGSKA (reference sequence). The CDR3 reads CSAAGPGSTEAFF. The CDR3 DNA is TGCAGTGCTGCCGGTCCCGGGAGCACTGAAGCTTTCTTT.

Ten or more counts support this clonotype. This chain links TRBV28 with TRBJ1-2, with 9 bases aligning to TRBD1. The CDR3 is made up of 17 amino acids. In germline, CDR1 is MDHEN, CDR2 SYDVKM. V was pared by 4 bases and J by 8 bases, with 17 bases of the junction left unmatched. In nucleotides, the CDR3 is TGTGCCAGCAGTTCCCAACATCCCCGGGACAGGGCTGGGGGCTACACCTTC. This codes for CASSSQHPRDRAGGYTF.

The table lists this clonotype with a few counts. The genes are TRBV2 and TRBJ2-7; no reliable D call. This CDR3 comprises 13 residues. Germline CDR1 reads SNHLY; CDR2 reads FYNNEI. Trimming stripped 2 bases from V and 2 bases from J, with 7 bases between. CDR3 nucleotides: TGTGCCAGCAGTGAAAGGTTCACCTACGAGCAGTACTTC. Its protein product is CASSERFTYEQYF.

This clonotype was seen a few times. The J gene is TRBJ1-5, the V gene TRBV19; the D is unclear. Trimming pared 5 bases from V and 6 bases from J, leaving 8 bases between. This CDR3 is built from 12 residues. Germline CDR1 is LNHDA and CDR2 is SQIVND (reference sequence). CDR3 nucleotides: TGTGCCAGTAGTTCCTTCGGTCAGCCCCAGCATTTT. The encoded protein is CASSSFGQPQHF.

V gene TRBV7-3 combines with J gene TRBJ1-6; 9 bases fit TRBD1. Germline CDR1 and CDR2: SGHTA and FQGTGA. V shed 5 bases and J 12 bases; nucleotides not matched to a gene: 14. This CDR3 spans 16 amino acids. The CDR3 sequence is CASSMHRGREEKPLHF. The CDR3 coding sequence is TGTGCCAGCAGCATGCACAGGGGGCGCGAGGAGAAACCCCTCCACTTT.

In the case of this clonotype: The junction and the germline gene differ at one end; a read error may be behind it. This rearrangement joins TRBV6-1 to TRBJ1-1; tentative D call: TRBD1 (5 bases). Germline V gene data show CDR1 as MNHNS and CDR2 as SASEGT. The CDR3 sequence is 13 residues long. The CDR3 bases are TGTGCCAGCAGTGACTGGGGGTCCACTGAAGCTTCCTTT. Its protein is CASSDWGSTEASF.